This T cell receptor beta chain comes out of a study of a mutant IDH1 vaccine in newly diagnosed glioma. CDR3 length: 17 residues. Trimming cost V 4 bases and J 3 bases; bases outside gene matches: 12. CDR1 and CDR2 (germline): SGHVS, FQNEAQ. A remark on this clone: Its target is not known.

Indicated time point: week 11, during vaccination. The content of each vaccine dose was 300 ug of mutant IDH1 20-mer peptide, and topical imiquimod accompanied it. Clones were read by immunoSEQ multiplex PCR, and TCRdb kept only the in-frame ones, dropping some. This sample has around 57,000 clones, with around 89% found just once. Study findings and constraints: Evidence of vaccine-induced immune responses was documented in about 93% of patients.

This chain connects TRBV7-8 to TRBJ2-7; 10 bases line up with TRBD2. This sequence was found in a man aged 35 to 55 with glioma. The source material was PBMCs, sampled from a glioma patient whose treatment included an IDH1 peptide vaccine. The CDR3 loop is CASSSTYSGLAIYEQYF. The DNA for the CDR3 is TGTGCCAGCAGCTCCACTTATTCGGGACTAGCGATCTACGAGCAGTACTTC.